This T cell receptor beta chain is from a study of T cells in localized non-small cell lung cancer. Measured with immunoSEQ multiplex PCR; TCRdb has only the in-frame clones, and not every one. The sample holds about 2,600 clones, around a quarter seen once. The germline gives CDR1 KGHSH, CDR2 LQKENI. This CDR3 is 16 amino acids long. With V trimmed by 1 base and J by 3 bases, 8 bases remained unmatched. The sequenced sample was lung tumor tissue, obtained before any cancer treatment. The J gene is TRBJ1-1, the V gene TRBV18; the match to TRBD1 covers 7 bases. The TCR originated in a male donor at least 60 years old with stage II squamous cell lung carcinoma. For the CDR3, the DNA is TGTGCCAGCTCACCACAGGGGGCGCTTTCGGACACTGAAGCTTTCTTT. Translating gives CASSPQGALSDTEAFF.